A selection of T cell receptor beta chains follows, all from one sample in a study of OX40 agonist ivuxolimab in advanced cancers. This table comes from immunoSEQ multiplex PCR, and its TCRdb copy is limited to in-frame clones, with some not included. The repertoire has roughly 60,000 clones, around 83% of them found once; the top ten carry about 4.5%. The sequenced sample was CD4+ or CD8+ T cells sorted from blood, obtained in a trial of the OX40 agonist ivuxolimab. The receptors shown here come from an adult with an advanced solid tumor such as melanoma, head and neck, liver or kidney cancer. Each CDR3 is given with its conserved first and last residue. The D gene is left open where the match is weak. Clone size, where shown, is once, few, many, or a class for clones that have expanded.

CDR3 DNA: TGTGCCAGTAGTATCCAGCGGCAGGGGGTCGGGGAGCTGTTTTTT
CDR3 protein: CASSIQRQGVGELFF
clone size: -
J gene: TRBJ2-2
D gene: TRBD1
V gene: TRBV19

CDR3 DNA: TGTGCCAGTCGATCCGGAGGGGGGGGCATCGGGGAGCTGTTTTTT
CDR3 protein: CASRSGGGGIGELFF
clone size: -
J gene: TRBJ2-2
D gene: -
V gene: TRBV6-5

CDR3 DNA: TGCGCCAGCAGCTTTGGGGGCTTCTCCTACGAGCAGTACTTC
CDR3 protein: CASSFGGFSYEQYF
clone size: once
J gene: TRBJ2-7
D gene: -
V gene: TRBV5-1

CDR3 DNA: TGTGCCAGTAGTACCGACACCCCTGAAGCTTTCTTT
CDR3 protein: CASSTDTPEAFF
clone size: few
J gene: TRBJ1-1
D gene: -
V gene: TRBV19

CDR3 DNA: TGTGCCAGCAACAACAGGGTCGACACTGAAGCTTTCTTT
CDR3 protein: CASNNRVDTEAFF
clone size: -
J gene: TRBJ1-1
D gene: -
V gene: TRBV6-4

CDR3 DNA: TGTGCCAGCAGGAGGGGACAGGGCGACGAGCAGTACTTC
CDR3 protein: CASRRGQGDEQYF
clone size: -
J gene: TRBJ2-7
D gene: TRBD1
V gene: TRBV5-4

CDR3 DNA: TGCGCCAGCAGCCAAGGTGGGGTGACGGCCAATGAGCAGTTCTTC
CDR3 protein: CASSQGGVTANEQFF
clone size: -
J gene: TRBJ2-1
D gene: -
V gene: TRBV4-1

CDR3 DNA: TGTGCCAGCAGCTTAGCCCCCGGATCTAGCACAGATACGCAGTATTTT
CDR3 protein: CASSLAPGSSTDTQYF
clone size: -
J gene: TRBJ2-3
D gene: -
V gene: TRBV7-6

CDR3 DNA: TGTGCCAGCAGTTTAGGCGTAGGGGTTAGCAATCAGCCCCAGCATTTT
CDR3 protein: CASSLGVGVSNQPQHF
clone size: -
J gene: TRBJ1-5
D gene: -
V gene: TRBV28

CDR3 DNA: TGTGCCAGCAGAGCAACCTCCACCGGGGAGCTGTTTTTT
CDR3 protein: CASRATSTGELFF
clone size: -
J gene: TRBJ2-2
D gene: -
V gene: TRBV2

CDR3 DNA: TGTGCCAGCAGTTCCCAGGTGACGGAAGCTTTCTTT
CDR3 protein: CASSSQVTEAFF
clone size: -
J gene: TRBJ1-1
D gene: -
V gene: TRBV28

CDR3 DNA: TGTGCCAGCAGCCCCCCTGGACTAGCGGGAGACCCAGATACGCAGTATTTT
CDR3 protein: CASSPPGLAGDPDTQYF
clone size: -
J gene: TRBJ2-3
D gene: TRBD2
V gene: TRBV7-9

CDR3 DNA: TGTGCCAGCAGCCTAGGGACCGCTGGAAACACCATATATTTT
CDR3 protein: CASSLGTAGNTIYF
clone size: -
J gene: TRBJ1-3
D gene: -
V gene: TRBV7-9

CDR3 DNA: TGTGCCAGCAGCCCCCCCGGGGGGGCTCACGAGCAGTACTTC
CDR3 protein: CASSPPGGAHEQYF
clone size: -
J gene: TRBJ2-7
D gene: TRBD2
V gene: TRBV11-1

CDR3 DNA: TGTGCCAGCAGACTGTCACCCGAACCGAACACTGAAGCTTTCTTT
CDR3 protein: CASRLSPEPNTEAFF
clone size: -
J gene: TRBJ1-1
D gene: -
V gene: TRBV6-6

CDR3 DNA: TGTGCCAGCAGTTTACGAGATGAAAAACTGTTTTTT
CDR3 protein: CASSLRDEKLFF
clone size: -
J gene: TRBJ1-4
D gene: -
V gene: TRBV28

CDR3 DNA: TGTGCCAGTAGTATAGGGGGACAGGGTGATTCACCCCTCCACTTT
CDR3 protein: CASSIGGQGDSPLHF
clone size: -
J gene: TRBJ1-6
D gene: TRBD1
V gene: TRBV19

CDR3 DNA: TGTGCCAGCAGTTCTGGACTAGCGGGAGTTCGCAATGAGCAGTTCTTC
CDR3 protein: CASSSGLAGVRNEQFF
clone size: -
J gene: TRBJ2-1
D gene: TRBD2
V gene: TRBV28

CDR3 DNA: TGTGCCAGCAGCGTCGCGGCGGGACACGAAAACATTCAGTACTTC
CDR3 protein: CASSVAAGHENIQYF
clone size: -
J gene: TRBJ2-4
D gene: -
V gene: TRBV9

CDR3 DNA: TGTGCCAGCAGAGAAGAGTATAATTCACCCCTCCACTTT
CDR3 protein: CASREEYNSPLHF
clone size: -
J gene: TRBJ1-6
D gene: -
V gene: TRBV6-4

CDR3 DNA: TGTGCCAGCAGCGAAAGCGGGGGGACGGGGCAGTTCTTC
CDR3 protein: CASSESGGTGQFF
clone size: -
J gene: TRBJ2-1
D gene: TRBD2
V gene: TRBV9

CDR3 DNA: TGTGCCAGCTCAATGACAAGAGGGTCGTATCAGCCCCAGCATTTT
CDR3 protein: CASSMTRGSYQPQHF
clone size: -
J gene: TRBJ1-5
D gene: -
V gene: TRBV2

CDR3 DNA: TGTGCCAGCAGCGGAATCTACAATGAGCAGTTCTTC
CDR3 protein: CASSGIYNEQFF
clone size: -
J gene: TRBJ2-1
D gene: -
V gene: TRBV9

CDR3 DNA: TGTGCCAGCATACGGGGACAGGGCCATGAAAAACTGTTTTTT
CDR3 protein: CASIRGQGHEKLFF
clone size: once
J gene: TRBJ1-4
D gene: TRBD1
V gene: TRBV6-1

CDR3 DNA: TGCGCCAGCAGCTTGGAAACGGCTTATGGCTACACCTTC
CDR3 protein: CASSLETAYGYTF
clone size: -
J gene: TRBJ1-2
D gene: -
V gene: TRBV5-1

CDR3 DNA: TGTGCCAGCAGTTACTTGACGGGACTGCCGAACACTGAAGCTTTCTTT
CDR3 protein: CASSYLTGLPNTEAFF
clone size: -
J gene: TRBJ1-1
D gene: -
V gene: TRBV6-5

CDR3 DNA: TGCGCCAGCAGCCAAGACGGGCCACCTCCTGACGAGCAGTACTTC
CDR3 protein: CASSQDGPPPDEQYF
clone size: once
J gene: TRBJ2-7
D gene: -
V gene: TRBV4-1

CDR3 DNA: TGTGCCAGCAGCTTAGGTAGCGGGAGCACAGATACGCAGTATTTT
CDR3 protein: CASSLGSGSTDTQYF
clone size: -
J gene: TRBJ2-3
D gene: TRBD2
V gene: TRBV11-3

CDR3 DNA: TGTGCCAGCACACAGGCGGGAACTAGCAATCAGCCCCAGCATTTT
CDR3 protein: CASTQAGTSNQPQHF
clone size: -
J gene: TRBJ1-5
D gene: -
V gene: TRBV7-2

CDR3 DNA: TGTGCCAGCAGCTCAGATGGAAACACCATATATTTT
CDR3 protein: CASSSDGNTIYF
clone size: -
J gene: TRBJ1-3
D gene: -
V gene: TRBV11-3

CDR3 DNA: TGTGCCAGCGGACTAGGAATCTACGAGCAGTACTTC
CDR3 protein: CASGLGIYEQYF
clone size: -
J gene: TRBJ2-7
D gene: TRBD2
V gene: TRBV6-1

CDR3 DNA: TGTGCCAGCAGCCTCCGACAGACTGGAAACACCATATATTTT
CDR3 protein: CASSLRQTGNTIYF
clone size: once
J gene: TRBJ1-3
D gene: -
V gene: TRBV5-4

CDR3 DNA: TGTGCCAGCAGTCGAGGACAGACACAAGAGACCCAGTACTTC
CDR3 protein: CASSRGQTQETQYF
clone size: -
J gene: TRBJ2-5
D gene: -
V gene: TRBV2

CDR3 DNA: TGCGCCAGCAGCCAAGAAGGGTTTGGGCAGGGGTTTGGCTACACCTTC
CDR3 protein: CASSQEGFGQGFGYTF
clone size: -
J gene: TRBJ1-2
D gene: -
V gene: TRBV4-1

CDR3 DNA: TGTGCCAGCACTTCGACAGGAACCTACGAGCAGTACTTC
CDR3 protein: CASTSTGTYEQYF
clone size: -
J gene: TRBJ2-7
D gene: -
V gene: TRBV6-5

CDR3 DNA: TGTGCCAGCAGCCAAACAGGGTCGGGCTATGGCTACACCTTC
CDR3 protein: CASSQTGSGYGYTF
clone size: -
J gene: TRBJ1-2
D gene: -
V gene: TRBV5-6

CDR3 DNA: TGTGCCGGAGGGAGCAGTAGCTACGAGCAGTACTTC
CDR3 protein: CAGGSSSYEQYF
clone size: -
J gene: TRBJ2-7
D gene: -
V gene: TRBV10-3

CDR3 DNA: TGTGCCAGCAGCTTAAGTTTGGACACTGAAGCTTTCTTT
CDR3 protein: CASSLSLDTEAFF
clone size: -
J gene: TRBJ1-1
D gene: -
V gene: TRBV7-6

CDR3 DNA: TGTGCCAGTAGTGGTGGGACAGCTAATGAAAAACTGTTTTTT
CDR3 protein: CASSGGTANEKLFF
clone size: -
J gene: TRBJ1-4
D gene: TRBD1
V gene: TRBV19

CDR3 DNA: TGCGCCAGCAGCGGCTCCAGCTGGACCGGGGAGCTGTTTTTT
CDR3 protein: CASSGSSWTGELFF
clone size: -
J gene: TRBJ2-2
D gene: -
V gene: TRBV5-1

CDR3 DNA: TGTGCCAGCAGCGCCGGGACAACAACTTACGAGACCTCTGGAAACACCATATATTTT
CDR3 protein: CASSAGTTTYETSGNTIYF
clone size: -
J gene: TRBJ1-3
D gene: -
V gene: TRBV9

CDR3 DNA: TGTGCCAGCAGCGTAATTATGGACACCGGGGAGCTGTTTTTT
CDR3 protein: CASSVIMDTGELFF
clone size: -
J gene: TRBJ2-2
D gene: -
V gene: TRBV9

CDR3 DNA: TGTGCCAGCAGCCTCAACCCCAGGGGGTGGGACGAGCAGTACTTC
CDR3 protein: CASSLNPRGWDEQYF
clone size: once
J gene: TRBJ2-7
D gene: TRBD1
V gene: TRBV14

CDR3 DNA: TGTGCCAGCAGCCACCAGGCAGAGACCCAGTACTTC
CDR3 protein: CASSHQAETQYF
clone size: -
J gene: TRBJ2-5
D gene: -
V gene: TRBV11-2

CDR3 DNA: TGTGCCAGCAGCTTGGGGGGACTCACAGATACGCAGTATTTT
CDR3 protein: CASSLGGLTDTQYF
clone size: -
J gene: TRBJ2-3
D gene: -
V gene: TRBV7-3

CDR3 DNA: TGTGCCAGCAGTCCTAGGACTAGCGGATCGAACACCGGGGAGCTGTTTTTT
CDR3 protein: CASSPRTSGSNTGELFF
clone size: -
J gene: TRBJ2-2
D gene: TRBD2
V gene: TRBV28

CDR3 DNA: TGTGCCAGCAGCCCCGTTATAGCGGGCTACAATGAGCAGTTCTTC
CDR3 protein: CASSPVIAGYNEQFF
clone size: once
J gene: TRBJ2-1
D gene: TRBD2
V gene: TRBV5-6

CDR3 DNA: TGTGCCAGCAGTTCACCTGGCACAGATACGCAGTATTTT
CDR3 protein: CASSSPGTDTQYF
clone size: few
J gene: TRBJ2-3
D gene: -
V gene: TRBV28

CDR3 DNA: TGTGCCAGCTCACCACCGGGGGGGACAGATACGCAGTATTTT
CDR3 protein: CASSPPGGTDTQYF
clone size: once
J gene: TRBJ2-3
D gene: TRBD2
V gene: TRBV18

CDR3 DNA: TGTGCCAGCAGTGGCCGGCGCGGGGGTAAAGGGAATGAGCAGTTCTTC
CDR3 protein: CASSGRRGGKGNEQFF
clone size: -
J gene: TRBJ2-1
D gene: TRBD2
V gene: TRBV27

CDR3 DNA: TGTGCCAGCAGCACCGGGACAGGGTATCCCTACGAGCAGTACTTC
CDR3 protein: CASSTGTGYPYEQYF
clone size: -
J gene: TRBJ2-7
D gene: TRBD1
V gene: TRBV7-9

CDR3 DNA: TGTGCCAGCAGCCCGGGGGTAGCGGGGGGCCAAGAGACCCAGTACTTC
CDR3 protein: CASSPGVAGGQETQYF
clone size: -
J gene: TRBJ2-5
D gene: TRBD2
V gene: TRBV7-9

CDR3 DNA: TGTGCCAGCAGTGAGTGGGGACCCAAGTACAATGAGCAGTTCTTC
CDR3 protein: CASSEWGPKYNEQFF
clone size: -
J gene: TRBJ2-1
D gene: -
V gene: TRBV6-1

CDR3 DNA: TGTGCCAGTCGACAGGGCGTCCCACAAGAGACCCAGTACTTC
CDR3 protein: CASRQGVPQETQYF
clone size: -
J gene: TRBJ2-5
D gene: TRBD1
V gene: TRBV6-6

CDR3 DNA: TGTGCCAGCGCCTCCCCGCTAGGTGCCCGAGAGACCCAGTACTTC
CDR3 protein: CASASPLGARETQYF
clone size: few
J gene: TRBJ2-5
D gene: -
V gene: TRBV28